Listed below are T cell receptor beta chains from one sample, sequenced in a study of beta chain features in type 1 diabetes. Measured with immunoSEQ multiplex PCR; TCRdb has only the in-frame clones, and not every one. The data show about 620,000 clones, with about a sixth seen just once and about 0.087% held by the top ten. Sequencing was done on a sample of naive CD4+ T cells from blood. Receptors were obtained from a man between 18 and 29 years old in good health. Both conserved end residues are part of each CDR3. Each record gives: J gene, V gene, CDR3 protein.

J: TRBJ1-5; V: TRBV23-1; CDR3: CASSRITGTPNQPQHF
J: TRBJ2-6; V: TRBV6-5; CDR3: CASTPSGSGANVLTF
J: TRBJ2-3; V: TRBV7-3; CDR3: CASSSSGRVGDTQYF
J: TRBJ2-2; V: TRBV29-1; CDR3: CSVGTSGSAGELFF
J: TRBJ1-1; V: TRBV7-9; CDR3: CASSLRRVGTEAFF
J: TRBJ2-3; V: TRBV5-1; CDR3: CASSPLLRGTGPDTQYF
J: TRBJ1-1; V: TRBV5-1; CDR3: CASSSHTGALNTEAFF
J: TRBJ1-1; V: TRBV29-1; CDR3: CSALRAGNTEAFF
J: TRBJ1-1; V: TRBV2; CDR3: CASSERLNTEAFF
J: TRBJ2-7; V: TRBV29-1; CDR3: CSVERGTDPYEQYF
J: TRBJ2-7; V: TRBV4-3; CDR3: CASSRSSGGTYEQYF
J: TRBJ2-5; V: TRBV7-3; CDR3: CASSSMKRAQETQYF
J: TRBJ2-7; V: TRBV10-3; CDR3: CAISERTGAPHEQYF
J: TRBJ2-6; V: TRBV18; CDR3: CASSPEDRMRGANVLTF
J: TRBJ2-3; V: TRBV7-2; CDR3: CASSQGLAGVTDTQYF
J: TRBJ2-3; V: TRBV5-4; CDR3: CASRQTVSTDTQYF
J: TRBJ1-6; V: TRBV5-6; CDR3: CASSLGTGASPLHF
J: TRBJ2-2; V: TRBV4-2; CDR3: CASSLVGGVGTGELFF
J: TRBJ2-3; V: TRBV28; CDR3: CASSSPKGADTQYF
J: TRBJ2-7; V: TRBV7-9; CDR3: CASSLVLESEQYF
J: TRBJ2-1; V: TRBV11-2; CDR3: CASSQLAGGLNEQFF
J: TRBJ2-1; V: TRBV2; CDR3: CASSSSGGSYNEQFF
J: TRBJ1-2; V: TRBV25-1; CDR3: CASSPGHLYGYTF
J: TRBJ2-3; V: TRBV29-1; CDR3: CSVDFTFADTQYF
J: TRBJ1-1; V: TRBV6-1; CDR3: CASTEPGRNTEAFF
J: TRBJ1-6; V: TRBV19; CDR3: CASSMGGVNNSPLHF
J: TRBJ1-5; V: TRBV7-3; CDR3: CASSLWGDQPQHF
J: TRBJ2-2; V: TRBV6-6; CDR3: CASSGRQGNTGELFF
J: TRBJ2-7; V: TRBV15; CDR3: CATSRDPADEQYF
J: TRBJ2-7; V: TRBV18; CDR3: CASSPMNQETYEQYF
J: TRBJ1-3; V: TRBV11-1; CDR3: CASRRQGAGNTIYF
J: TRBJ2-1; V: TRBV5-1; CDR3: CASSLSLGGSGYNEQFF
J: TRBJ2-5; V: TRBV10-3; CDR3: CAIGTSGGQETQYF
J: TRBJ1-2; V: TRBV14; CDR3: CASSQEVRLGYGYTF
J: TRBJ1-1; V: TRBV27; CDR3: CASSLYGSNTEAFF
J: TRBJ2-3; V: TRBV4-1; CDR3: CASSYLGGGPSTDTQYF
J: TRBJ2-1; V: TRBV2; CDR3: CASRILPSSYNEQFF
J: TRBJ2-5; V: TRBV19; CDR3: CASRFNARETQYF
J: TRBJ2-7; V: TRBV5-1; CDR3: CASSFSSFLYEQYF
J: TRBJ2-2; V: TRBV9; CDR3: CASSGSGNTGELFF
J: TRBJ1-1; V: TRBV9; CDR3: CASSVEAGAASGAFF
J: TRBJ1-5; V: TRBV4-1; CDR3: CASSQVGRNPEPQHF
J: TRBJ1-1; V: TRBV20-1; CDR3: CSAHPATEAFF
J: TRBJ1-1; V: TRBV28; CDR3: CASRYPTGHTEAFF
J: TRBJ2-7; V: TRBV12-5; CDR3: CASGLVLGQGPHEQYF
J: TRBJ1-6; V: TRBV25-1; CDR3: CASSSGLLRDSPLHF
J: TRBJ2-7; V: TRBV30; CDR3: CAWSVQVGATYEQYF
J: TRBJ2-1; V: TRBV10-3; CDR3: CAISEPREGKYNEQFF
J: TRBJ2-1; V: TRBV11-3; CDR3: CASSLDGGLAGNEQFF
J: TRBJ2-2; V: TRBV6-5; CDR3: CASSRTTGELFF
J: TRBJ1-4; V: TRBV7-9; CDR3: CASSGQGHEKLFF
J: TRBJ2-1; V: TRBV14; CDR3: CASSLGGGYNEQFF
J: TRBJ2-7; V: TRBV5-1; CDR3: CASSLSRTVTYEQYF
J: TRBJ1-3; V: TRBV7-3; CDR3: CASSTDGGSAGNTIYF
J: TRBJ2-7; V: TRBV15; CDR3: CATSRVTGVAHEQYF
J: TRBJ2-1; V: TRBV5-1; CDR3: CASSLEGGTSGSSVEQFF
J: TRBJ2-1; V: TRBV14; CDR3: CASSQEREQFF
J: TRBJ2-7; V: TRBV7-9; CDR3: CASRRLAGGSYEQYF
J: TRBJ2-7; V: TRBV20-1; CDR3: CSAMSSYEQYF
J: TRBJ2-1; V: TRBV27; CDR3: CASSLSRNSYNEQFF